This passage covers 4 T cell receptor beta chains from one sample sequenced in a study of T cell repertoires in cytomegalovirus infection. TCRdb analysed the reads with MiXCR anew, one entry per CDR3 protein. The sample contains about 740,000 distinct CDR3 sequences, 35% to 45% of which appear only once. Sequencing was done on a sample of PBMCs. The receptor source for this set is a human donor in good health (CMV status not recorded). Some clones in this sample may be carry-over from other donors' samples.

V gene TRBV19 combines with J gene TRBJ2-1; TRBD2 matches at 13 bases. The CDR3 length is 18 residues. Germline CDR1 and CDR2: LNHDA and SQIVND (reference sequence). V lost 6 bases and J lost 3; bases outside the gene matches: 11. The CDR3 protein is CASRTGTSGMNSYNEQFF. In nucleotides, the CDR3 is TGTGCCAGTAGAACCGGGACTAGCGGGATGAACAGCTACAATGAGCAGTTCTTC.

The gene calls are TRBV7-4 and TRBJ1-4, with TRBD1 matching over 10 bases. This CDR3 spans 14 amino acids. CDR1 is SGHVT and CDR2 is SQSDAQ in the germline V gene. Trimming took 5 bases from V and 8 from J; bases not matched to a gene: 5. This CDR3 is CASSTTGGAEKLFF. In nucleotides, the CDR3 is TGTGCCAGCAGCACGACAGGGGGCGCGGAAAAACTGTTTTTT.

This clonotype was counted a few times. The rearrangement joins TRBV7-9 to TRBJ1-4, with 9 bases matching TRBD1. V shed 5 bases and J 8 bases; nucleotides not matched to a gene: 9. The CDR3 length is 15 residues. CDR1 is SEHNR and CDR2 is FQNEAQ in the germline V gene (reference sequence). The DNA of the CDR3 is TGTGCCAGCAGCCTGGACAGGGGAGGAGGGGAAAAACTGTTTTTT. Translated, it gives CASSLDRGGGEKLFF.

The chain uses TRBV20-1 and TRBJ1-5; D perhaps matches TRBD1 (6 bases). Germline CDR1 is DFQATT and CDR2 is SNEGSKA (reference sequence). The ends were cut back, 1 base at V and 5 bases at J, with 6 bases in the middle. The CDR3 is made up of 12 amino acids. The CDR3 DNA sequence: TGCAGTGCTAGAGGACAGGATCAGCCCCAGCATTTT. It specifies CSARGQDQPQHF.